This T cell receptor (beta chain) appears in the sequencing data of a study of blood T cell repertoires in COVID-19. Study-wide background: The United States, Italy and Spain were the sources of the acute and convalescent COVID-19 samples. The analysed material was cDNA or gDNA that came from T cells, B-cell-depleted T cells, or PBMCs.

In the original processing: Scientists estimated how many nucleated cells there were by amplifying reference gene primers. Measured with immunoSEQ multiplex PCR; TCRdb has only the in-frame clones, and not every one. V and J calls plus clone size are reproduced from that table; the DNA served to infer D and trimming. The sample consists of 90,000 to 150,000 clones, 82% of them appearing once. Per germline, CDR1 MDHEN and CDR2 SYDVKM. With 3 bases clipped from V and 0 bases from J, the junction kept 9 bases outside the gene matches. The CDR3 sequence is 17 residues long. The gene calls are TRBV28 and TRBJ2-5; TRBD1 matches at 8 bases. The sequence was obtained from a human donor in a cohort sampled during active COVID-19. The material sequenced was peripheral blood. In nucleotides, the CDR3 is TGTGCCAGCAGTTTGTTACAGGACAGGGCGTACCAAGAGACCCAGTACTTC. Its translation is CASSLLQDRAYQETQYF.